This is a list of T cell receptor beta chains from one sample in a study of T cells in Graves' hyperthyroidism and ophthalmopathy. TCRdb processed the multiplex PCR reads anew with MiXCR; each CDR3 protein has one entry. The sample records about 610,000 distinct CDR3 sequences, 16% being singletons. Sequencing was done on a sample of blood. Receptors were obtained from a woman in her thirties or forties with Graves' ophthalmopathy. The CDR3 runs from the conserved cysteine through the conserved F or W. A D gene is named only where the DNA matches it firmly. The size of a clone is reported for some rows only, either as once, few or many, or as a class for expanded clones.

TRBV28	TRBJ2-7	NA	many	TGTGCCAGCAGTTTAGGCAGGGGAGGGGACGAGCAGTACTTC	CASSLGRGGDEQYF
TRBV5-1	TRBJ2-3	TRBD1	many	TGCGCCAGTAGAGGGACAGGGGGAGATACGCAGTATTTT	CASRGTGGDTQYF
TRBV7-9	TRBJ2-1	TRBD2	NA	TGTGCCAGCAGTCCAAACCCACCTAGCGGCTCCTACAATGAGCAGTTCTTC	CASSPNPPSGSYNEQFF
TRBV20-1	TRBJ2-2	NA	few	TGCAGTGCTAGAGCAGCAGCGAACACCGGGGAGCTGTTTTTT	CSARAAANTGELFF
TRBV2	TRBJ2-7	NA	many	TGTGCCAGCAGGGTACAGGGAGACTACGAGCAGTACTTC	CASRVQGDYEQYF
TRBV5-1	TRBJ1-2	TRBD1	few	TGCGCCAGCAGCCTGGGACAGGGTGGCAGGACTAACTATGGCTACACCTTC	CASSLGQGGRTNYGYTF
TRBV6-2/TRBV6-3	TRBJ2-5	TRBD1	many	TGTGCCAGCAGTTGGGGACCGGGGACAGCACAAGAGACCCAGTACTTC	CASSWGPGTAQETQYF
TRBV19	TRBJ1-1	NA	many	TGTGCCAGTAGTCCGTTTCAATCTAAGGGCACTGAAGCTTTCTTT	CASSPFQSKGTEAFF
TRBV29-1	TRBJ1-1	TRBD1	many	TGCAGCGTTTCTAGCTGGACAGGGAACACTGAAGCTTTCTTT	CSVSSWTGNTEAFF
TRBV30	TRBJ2-3	NA	NA	TGTGCCTGGAGTCCTTCATTCACAGATACGCAGTATTTT	CAWSPSFTDTQYF
TRBV28	TRBJ2-1	NA	many	TGTGCCAGCAGTTTTCTCAGAAACAATGAGCAGTTCTTC	CASSFLRNNEQFF
TRBV29-1	TRBJ2-1	TRBD1	NA	TGCAGCGTTGACCCCCCGGGACAGGATAAACTCTACAATGAGCAGTTCTTC	CSVDPPGQDKLYNEQFF
TRBV7-9	TRBJ2-1	NA	many	TGTGCCAGCAGCCTTCTTGTAAACTCCTACAATGAGCAGTTCTTC	CASSLLVNSYNEQFF
TRBV4-1	TRBJ1-2	TRBD1	NA	TGCGCCAGCAGCCAGGGTCAACAGGGGGCTTTATATGGCTACACCTTC	CASSQGQQGALYGYTF
TRBV2	TRBJ2-7	NA	NA	TGTGCCAGCGATTCAGGGTTTTTCGAGCAGTACTTC	CASDSGFFEQYF
TRBV10-3	TRBJ2-1	NA	NA	TGTGCCATCAGCAGGAATGGGGATGAGCAGTTCTTC	CAISRNGDEQFF
TRBV7-9	TRBJ2-2	TRBD2	NA	TGTGCCAGCAGCCCTCCTGGTTCGGCTAGCGGGAGCCCCGGGGAGCTGTTTTTT	CASSPPGSASGSPGELFF
TRBV28	TRBJ1-2	NA	NA	TGTAGGGCGGGTTCTGGCTACACCTTC	CRAGSGYTF
TRBV12-3/TRBV12-4	TRBJ2-2	NA	NA	TGTGCCAGCAGCGAGACGACTGGCACCGGGGAGCTGTTTTTT	CASSETTGTGELFF
TRBV6-2/TRBV6-3	TRBJ2-5	TRBD2	many	TGTGCCAGCAGTTACGCTAGCGGGAGGGAGACCCAGTACTTC	CASSYASGRETQYF
TRBV30	TRBJ1-3	TRBD1	many	TGTGCCTGGAGGCGGGACAGGGGAAACACCATATATTTT	CAWRRDRGNTIYF
TRBV20-1	TRBJ2-7	NA	few	TGCAGTGCTAGACTGCTCTACGAGCAGTACTTC	CSARLLYEQYF
TRBV20-1	TRBJ2-1	TRBD2	few	TGCAGTGCTCAAGGACTAGCCAATGAGCAGTTCTTC	CSAQGLANEQFF
TRBV12-3/TRBV12-4	TRBJ1-1	TRBD1	many	TGTGCCAGCAGTAACAGGGGGCGCATGAACACTGAAGCTTTCTTT	CASSNRGRMNTEAFF
TRBV7-9	TRBJ2-5	NA	few	TGTGCCAGCAGCTCCAGCAAAGAGACCCAGTACTTC	CASSSSKETQYF
TRBV2	TRBJ2-2	NA	many	TGTGCCAGCAGTGATAAGTCGAGACATGCCGGGGAGCTGTTTTTT	CASSDKSRHAGELFF
TRBV18	TRBJ2-7	NA	NA	TGTGCCAGCTCAACGAGACAGTCCTACGAGCAGTACTTC	CASSTRQSYEQYF
TRBV20-1	TRBJ1-1	NA	many	TGCAGTGCTAGACAGGGACTGAACACTGAAGCTTTCTTT	CSARQGLNTEAFF
TRBV24-1	TRBJ2-3	NA	few	TGTGCCACCGCAGGCGGGGCGTCGGATACGCAGTATTTT	CATAGGASDTQYF
TRBV11-2	TRBJ2-7	NA	many	TGTGCCAGCAGCCGACAGGTGGGCTGGGGGGAGCAGTACTTC	CASSRQVGWGEQYF
TRBV12-3/TRBV12-4	TRBJ2-3	NA	many	TGTGCCAGCAGTTTAATAATGGGGACAGATACGCAGTATTTT	CASSLIMGTDTQYF
TRBV6-1	TRBJ2-3	TRBD2	few	TGTGCCAGCAACTCAGCGGGAGGGCCCACAGATACGCAGTATTTT	CASNSAGGPTDTQYF
TRBV30	TRBJ2-7	NA	few	TGTGCCTGCCATCGGGGTCGGACCAGCGAGCAGTACTTC	CACHRGRTSEQYF
TRBV2	TRBJ2-7	TRBD2	few	TGTGCCAGCAGCGGACTAGCCACCTACGAGCAGTACTTC	CASSGLATYEQYF
TRBV28	TRBJ2-3	TRBD2	NA	TGTGCCAGCAGGGGGCGGGCGGGAGGAGGAACAGATACGCAGTATTTT	CASRGRAGGGTDTQYF
TRBV5-6	TRBJ1-2	NA	NA	TGTGCCAGCAGCTCCCAGGGTCCTTATGGCTACACCTTC	CASSSQGPYGYTF
TRBV30	TRBJ1-5	TRBD1	many	TGTGCCTGGTCCGGGACAGCTATGCAGCCCCAGCATTTT	CAWSGTAMQPQHF
TRBV27	TRBJ1-4	NA	NA	TGTGCCAGCAGTTTATACAGGAAGAATGAAAAACTGTTTTTT	CASSLYRKNEKLFF
TRBV19	TRBJ2-3	NA	NA	TGTGCCAGTAGTGCCCCATGGGGAGCGGAAGATTTCCCCACAGATACGCAGTATTTT	CASSAPWGAEDFPTDTQYF
TRBV27	TRBJ2-7	NA	NA	TGTGCCAGTTGGGACACTACCTACGAGCAGTACTTC	CASWDTTYEQYF
TRBV6-1	TRBJ1-5	NA	NA	TGTGCCAGCAGTGAACAGGGCGGGAAGAATCAGCCCCAGCATTTT	CASSEQGGKNQPQHF
TRBV5-1	TRBJ1-2	TRBD1	NA	TGCGCCAGCAGCTTGGCCGGACAGGACTCTCATCGCTATGGCTACACCTTC	CASSLAGQDSHRYGYTF
TRBV10-3	TRBJ2-5	NA	NA	TGTGCCATTGGGGGGGCCCCAGAGACCCAGTACTTC	CAIGGAPETQYF